This TCR beta chain stems from a study of regulatory T cells in long-lasting Graves disease. TCR beta libraries were built with iRepertoire HTBI primers and Arm-PCR of CDR3 regions. TCRdb analysed the multiplex PCR reads with MiXCR anew, one entry per CDR3 protein. The table includes over 200,000 distinct CDR3 sequences, around 20% detected once. The CDR3 extends over 13 amino acids. Per germline, CDR1 KGHSH and CDR2 LQKENI. Trimming shortened V by 3 bases and J by 4 bases, and 9 bases separated the two germline ends. This clonotype was detected ten times or more. Time point denoted: newly diagnosed GD, antithyroid drugs for less than 3 months. RNA from PBMCs was the source of the TCR library.

The sequenced sample was peripheral blood mononuclear cells (PBMCs), obtained at new diagnosis, from a patient treated with antithyroid drugs. The TCR comes from a female donor with Graves disease. The rearrangement joins TRBV18 to TRBJ1-1; a weak D match, TRBD1 (5 bases). The CDR3 protein is CASSPGGSTEAFF. The CDR3 nucleotides are TGTGCCAGCTCACCGGGGGGGAGCACTGAAGCTTTCTTT.